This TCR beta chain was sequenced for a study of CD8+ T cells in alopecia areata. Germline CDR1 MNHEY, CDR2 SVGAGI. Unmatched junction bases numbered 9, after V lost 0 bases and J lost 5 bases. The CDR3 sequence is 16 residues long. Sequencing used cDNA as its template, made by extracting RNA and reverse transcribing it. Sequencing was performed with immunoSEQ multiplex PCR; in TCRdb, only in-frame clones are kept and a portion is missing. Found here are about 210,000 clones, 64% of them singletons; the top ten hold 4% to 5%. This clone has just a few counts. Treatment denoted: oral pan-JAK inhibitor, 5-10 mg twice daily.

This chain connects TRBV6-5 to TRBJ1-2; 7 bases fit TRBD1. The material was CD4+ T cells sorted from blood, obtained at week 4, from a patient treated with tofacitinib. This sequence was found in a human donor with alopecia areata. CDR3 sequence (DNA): TGTGCCAGCAGTTACTCCGGGGACAGCCTGGGTTATGGCTACACCTTC. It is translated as CASSYSGDSLGYGYTF.